The clone carrying this T cell receptor beta chain was counted ten times or more. Its antigen is not known. These data belong to a study of neurological immune-mediated disorders. Whole-study context: Secondary progressive disease was present in 3, and relapsing-remitting disease in around 31, of the roughly 35 multiple sclerosis patients. Study-level findings and limits: Sharing of CDR3 amino acid sequences among expanded clones across subjects was absent, suggesting private repertoires in all groups.

Using its own MiXCR run on the 5' RACE reads, TCRdb lists one record per CDR3 protein. Among roughly 27,000 distinct CDR3 sequences listed, more than 2% were seen once. The CDR3 is made up of 15 amino acids. CDR1 and CDR2 (germline): KGHSH, LQKENI. V was trimmed by 4 bases and J by 3 bases, leaving 15 bases between them. The sequence derives from a woman between 45 and 60 years old with multiple sclerosis. The sequencing sample was made of PBMCs. The gene calls are TRBV18 and TRBJ1-1, with D perhaps TRBD1 (5 bases). CDR3 sequence: CASSQGRVEDTEAFF. The CDR3 DNA is TGTGCCAGCTCACAGGGCAGGGTGGAGGACACTGAAGCTTTCTTT.